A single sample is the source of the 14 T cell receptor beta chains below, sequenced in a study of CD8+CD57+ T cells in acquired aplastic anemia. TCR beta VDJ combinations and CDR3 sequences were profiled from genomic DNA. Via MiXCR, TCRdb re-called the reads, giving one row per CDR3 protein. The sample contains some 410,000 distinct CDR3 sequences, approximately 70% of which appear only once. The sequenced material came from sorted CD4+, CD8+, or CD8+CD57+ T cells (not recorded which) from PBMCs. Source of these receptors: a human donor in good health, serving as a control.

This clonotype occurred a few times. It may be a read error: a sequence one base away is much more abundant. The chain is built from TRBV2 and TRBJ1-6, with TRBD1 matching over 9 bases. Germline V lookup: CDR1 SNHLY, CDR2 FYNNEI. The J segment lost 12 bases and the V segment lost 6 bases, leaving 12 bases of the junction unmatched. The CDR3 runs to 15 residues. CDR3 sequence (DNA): TGTGCCAGCAGCCCAGATTGGACAGGGGTTTTACCCCTCCACTTT. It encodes CASSPDWTGVLPLHF.

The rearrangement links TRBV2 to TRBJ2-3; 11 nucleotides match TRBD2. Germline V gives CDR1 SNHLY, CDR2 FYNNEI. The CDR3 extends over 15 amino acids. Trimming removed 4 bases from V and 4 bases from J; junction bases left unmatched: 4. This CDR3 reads CASSVFSGGADTQYF. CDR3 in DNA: TGTGCCAGCAGTGTGTTTAGCGGGGGGGCAGATACGCAGTATTTT.

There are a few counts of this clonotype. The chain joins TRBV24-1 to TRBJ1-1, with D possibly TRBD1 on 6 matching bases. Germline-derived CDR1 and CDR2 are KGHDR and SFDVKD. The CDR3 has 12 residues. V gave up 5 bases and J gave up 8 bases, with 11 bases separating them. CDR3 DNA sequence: TGTGCCACCAGTGCGTCCCAGGGGGAAGCTTTCTTT. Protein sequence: CATSASQGEAFF.

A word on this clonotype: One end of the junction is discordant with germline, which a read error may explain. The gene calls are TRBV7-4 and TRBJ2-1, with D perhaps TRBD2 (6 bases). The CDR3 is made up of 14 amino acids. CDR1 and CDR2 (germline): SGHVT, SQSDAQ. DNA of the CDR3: TGTGCTAGCAGCTTATTGGGAGGTCGGATTTTTCAATTCTTC. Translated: CASSLLGGRIFQFF.

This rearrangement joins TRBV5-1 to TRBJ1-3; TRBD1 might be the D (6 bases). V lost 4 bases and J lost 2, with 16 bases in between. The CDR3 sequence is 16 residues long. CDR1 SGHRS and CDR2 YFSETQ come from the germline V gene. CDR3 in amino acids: CASSRGRGDTGNTIYF. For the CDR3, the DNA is TGCGCCAGCAGCCGGGGCAGGGGCGACACTGGAAACACCATATATTTT.

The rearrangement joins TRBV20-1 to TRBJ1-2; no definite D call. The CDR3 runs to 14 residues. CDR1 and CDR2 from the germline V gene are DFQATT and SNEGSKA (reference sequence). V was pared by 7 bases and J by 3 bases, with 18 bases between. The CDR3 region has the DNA TGCAGTGTTCCTAAGGCTCACTGTTACTATGGCTACACCTTC. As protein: CSVPKAHCYYGYTF.

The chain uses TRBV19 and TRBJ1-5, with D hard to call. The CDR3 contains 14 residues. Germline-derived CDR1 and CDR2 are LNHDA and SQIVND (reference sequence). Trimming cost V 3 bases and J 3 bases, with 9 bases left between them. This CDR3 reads CASSIAGSNQPQHF. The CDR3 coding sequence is TGTGCCAGTAGTATCGCGGGGTCCAATCAGCCCCAGCATTTT.

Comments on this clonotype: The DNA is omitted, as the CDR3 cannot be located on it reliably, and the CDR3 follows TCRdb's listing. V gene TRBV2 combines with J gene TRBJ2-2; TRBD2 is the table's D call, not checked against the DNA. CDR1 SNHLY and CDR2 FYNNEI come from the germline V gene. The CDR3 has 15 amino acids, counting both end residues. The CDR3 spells CASRTSGNTIYFVVF.

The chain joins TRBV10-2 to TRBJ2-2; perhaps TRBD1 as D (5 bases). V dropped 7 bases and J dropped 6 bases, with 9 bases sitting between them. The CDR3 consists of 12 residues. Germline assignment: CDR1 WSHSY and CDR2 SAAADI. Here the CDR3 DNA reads TGCGCCAGCACAGGGAATTCCGGGGAGCTGTTTTTT. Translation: CASTGNSGELFF.

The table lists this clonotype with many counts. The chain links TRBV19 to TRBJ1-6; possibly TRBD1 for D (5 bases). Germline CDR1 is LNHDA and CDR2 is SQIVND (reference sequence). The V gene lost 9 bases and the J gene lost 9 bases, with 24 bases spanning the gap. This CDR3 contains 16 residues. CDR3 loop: CASSHIGGSFSSPLHF. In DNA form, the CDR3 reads TGTGCCAGCTCCCACATCGGGGGGTCTTTTAGTTCACCCCTCCACTTT.

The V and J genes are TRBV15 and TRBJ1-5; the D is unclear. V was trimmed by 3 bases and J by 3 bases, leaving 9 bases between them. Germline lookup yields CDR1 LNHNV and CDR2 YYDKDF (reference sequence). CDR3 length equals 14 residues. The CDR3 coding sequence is TGTGCCACCAGCAGCCAAGATCCCAATCAGCCCCAGCATTTT. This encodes CATSSQDPNQPQHF.

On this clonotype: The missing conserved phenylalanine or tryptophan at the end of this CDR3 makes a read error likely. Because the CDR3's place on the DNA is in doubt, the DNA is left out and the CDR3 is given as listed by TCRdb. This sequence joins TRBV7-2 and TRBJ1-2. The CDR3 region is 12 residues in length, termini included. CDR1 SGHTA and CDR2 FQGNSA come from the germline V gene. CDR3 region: CASSYGGGCYTL.

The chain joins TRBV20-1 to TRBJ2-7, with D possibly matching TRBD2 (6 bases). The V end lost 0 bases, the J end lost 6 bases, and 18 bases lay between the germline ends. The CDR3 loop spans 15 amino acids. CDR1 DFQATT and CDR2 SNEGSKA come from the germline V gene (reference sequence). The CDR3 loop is CSARDWRELRSEQYF. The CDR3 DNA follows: TGCAGTGCTAGAGACTGGAGGGAGTTGAGGAGCGAGCAGTACTTC.

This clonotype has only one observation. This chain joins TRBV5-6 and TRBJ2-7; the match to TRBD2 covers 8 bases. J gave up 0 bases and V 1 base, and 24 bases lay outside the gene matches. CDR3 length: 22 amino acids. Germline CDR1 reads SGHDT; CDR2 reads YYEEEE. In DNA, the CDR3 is TGTGCCAGCAGCTTGTATTTATGCAGTGCTAGAGGAGACGGGGGGGACTCCTACGAGCAGTACTTC. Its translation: CASSLYLCSARGDGGDSYEQYF.